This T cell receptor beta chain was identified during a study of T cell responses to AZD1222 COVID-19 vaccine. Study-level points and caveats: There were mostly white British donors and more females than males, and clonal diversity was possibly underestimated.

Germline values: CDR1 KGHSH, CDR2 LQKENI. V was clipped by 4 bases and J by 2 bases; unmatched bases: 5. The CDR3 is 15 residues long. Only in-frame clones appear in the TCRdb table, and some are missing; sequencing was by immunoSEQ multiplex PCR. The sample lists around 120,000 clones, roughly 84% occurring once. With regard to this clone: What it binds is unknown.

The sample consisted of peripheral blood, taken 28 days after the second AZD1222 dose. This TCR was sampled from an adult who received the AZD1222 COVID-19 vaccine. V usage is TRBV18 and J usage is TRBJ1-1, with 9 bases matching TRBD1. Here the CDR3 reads CASSQTGGRNTEAFF. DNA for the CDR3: TGTGCCAGCTCACAAACAGGGGGCCGTAACACTGAAGCTTTCTTT.